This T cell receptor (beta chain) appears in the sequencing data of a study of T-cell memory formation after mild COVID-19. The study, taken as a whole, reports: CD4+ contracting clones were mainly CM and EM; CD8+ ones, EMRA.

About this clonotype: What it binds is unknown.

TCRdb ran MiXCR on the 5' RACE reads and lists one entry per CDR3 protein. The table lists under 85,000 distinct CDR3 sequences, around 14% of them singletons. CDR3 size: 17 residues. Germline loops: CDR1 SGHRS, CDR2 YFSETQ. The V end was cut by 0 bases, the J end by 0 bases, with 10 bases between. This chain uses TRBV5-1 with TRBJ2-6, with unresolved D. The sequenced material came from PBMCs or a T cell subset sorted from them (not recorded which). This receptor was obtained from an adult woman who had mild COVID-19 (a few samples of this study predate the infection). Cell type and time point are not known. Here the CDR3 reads CASSLGSASSGANVLTF. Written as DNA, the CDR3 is TGCGCCAGCAGCTTGGGGTCAGCGTCCTCTGGGGCCAACGTCCTGACTTTC. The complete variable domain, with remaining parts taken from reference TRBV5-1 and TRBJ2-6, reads KAGVTQTPRYLIKTRGQQVTLSCSPISGHRSVSWYQQTPGQGLQFLFEYFSETQRNKGNFPGRFSGRQFSNSRSEMNVSTLELGDSALYLCASSLGSASSGANVLTFGAGSRLTVL.